This TCR beta chain was captured in a study of cytomegalovirus exposure and HLA in healthy donors. Primers: 60 Vbeta forward and 13 Jbeta reverse. The assay was immunoSEQ multiplex PCR, and TCRdb's table has in-frame clones only and misses some. The table has about 110,000 clones, roughly 80% seen once; the top ten hold approximately 3.7%. CDR3 length: 13 amino acids. Germline V gene data show CDR1 as LGHNA and CDR2 as YNFKEQ. Trimming cost V 8 bases and J 5 bases, with 13 bases left between them. The sample taken for sequencing was PBMCs. This TCR derives from a man aged 60 to 69 in good health and CMV-seronegative. V gene TRBV4-2 combines with J gene TRBJ2-1, with D possibly matching TRBD2 (6 bases). The CDR3 DNA is TGTGCCAGCGGAGTAGCGGTCAACAATGAGCAGTTCTTC. This sequence encodes CASGVAVNNEQFF.